These T cell receptor beta chains were read from a single sample in a study of regulatory T cells in long-lasting Graves disease. Each CDR3 protein gets one entry after TCRdb re-called the multiplex PCR reads with MiXCR. This table holds over 450,000 distinct CDR3 sequences, 20% to 25% found once. Material: peripheral blood mononuclear cells (PBMCs), obtained when the disease was refractory, from a patient treated with antithyroid drugs. The receptors were gathered from a female donor with Graves disease. CDR3s include the opening cysteine and the closing phenylalanine or tryptophan. A D gene is named only where the DNA matches it firmly. Some rows have no size entry. The others give once, few or many, or a class for an expanded clone.

many TRBJ1-3 NA TRBV12-3/TRBV12-4 CASSGDGNTIYF TGTGCCAGCAGTGGGGACGGAAACACCATATATTTT
NA TRBJ1-4 NA TRBV28 CASRKGGGRGEKLFF TGTGCCAGCAGGAAGGGGGGAGGACGCGGTGAAAAACTGTTTTTT
many TRBJ1-2 NA TRBV20-1 CSASHTDTYYGYTF TGCAGTGCAAGCCACACGGACACCTACTATGGCTACACCTTC
many TRBJ2-7 NA TRBV28 CASSLFTSFEQYF TGTGCCAGCAGTTTATTTACTAGCTTCGAGCAGTACTTC
NA TRBJ2-7 NA TRBV2 CASSLTLDEQYF TGTGCCAGCAGCCTGACACTGGACGAGCAGTACTTC
many TRBJ2-7 NA TRBV6-1 CASSERASASVQYF TGTGCCAGCAGTGAACGAGCCAGTGCCTCAGTGCAGTACTTC
NA TRBJ2-7 NA TRBV27 CASSSRPDTLYEQYF TGTGCCAGCAGTTCCCGCCCGGACACCCTCTACGAGCAGTACTTC
many TRBJ2-2 NA TRBV28 CASSLTGPNTGELFF TGTGCCAGCAGTTTAACGGGGCCTAACACCGGGGAGCTGTTTTTT
NA TRBJ2-2 NA TRBV9 CASSVGGQGELFF TGTGCCAGCAGCGTAGGTGGACAGGGGGAGCTGTTTTTT
NA TRBJ2-5 NA TRBV5-1 CASSLAKSSQETQYF TGCGCCAGCAGCTTGGCCAAGAGTTCTCAAGAGACCCAGTACTTC
few TRBJ1-1 TRBD1 TRBV12-3/TRBV12-4 CASSFSQGELGEAFF TGTGCCAGCAGTTTTTCCCAGGGGGAGCTCGGTGAAGCTTTCTTT
many TRBJ1-1 NA TRBV29-1 CSVVTENTEAFF TGCAGCGTCGTGACAGAAAACACTGAAGCTTTCTTT
NA TRBJ2-7 NA TRBV30 CAWRLTGPPSYEQYF TGTGCCTGGAGACTGACAGGCCCGCCGTCCTACGAGCAGTACTTC
few TRBJ2-5 NA TRBV5-6 CASSFAFETQYF TGTGCCAGCAGCTTCGCGTTCGAGACCCAGTACTTC
many TRBJ2-7 TRBD2 TRBV28 CASSLIPGGSYEQYF TGTGCCAGCAGTTTAATACCGGGAGGGTCCTACGAGCAGTACTTC
few TRBJ2-3 TRBD2 TRBV27 CATRGTSADTQYF TGTGCCACCAGGGGGACTAGCGCAGATACGCAGTATTTT
many TRBJ2-5 NA TRBV3-1 CASSPPGRTQETQYF TGTGCCAGCAGCCCGCCGGGACGGACACAAGAGACCCAGTACTTC
many TRBJ2-7 TRBD2 TRBV7-3 CASSLSGGAYEQYF TGTGCCAGCAGTCTAAGCGGGGGGGCCTACGAGCAGTACTTC
many TRBJ1-1 NA TRBV2 CASMGAEAFF TGTGCCAGCATGGGAGCTGAAGCTTTCTTT
NA TRBJ1-2 NA TRBV7-3 CASSLKARGDGYTF TGTGCCAGCAGCTTAAAGGCAAGGGGCGATGGCTACACCTTC
NA TRBJ1-1 NA TRBV12-3/TRBV12-4 CASSLATGIVNTEAFF TGTGCCAGCAGTTTAGCAACGGGGATTGTGAACACTGAAGCTTTCTTT
many TRBJ2-5 NA TRBV28 CASSLLAETQETQYF TGTGCCAGCAGTTTACTTGCGGAAACCCAAGAGACCCAGTACTTC
NA TRBJ2-7 TRBD1 TRBV5-6 CASSLSGQGFHEQYF TGTGCCAGCAGCTTATCGGGACAGGGGTTCCACGAGCAGTACTTC
NA TRBJ2-2 TRBD2 TRBV27 CASSKPGLAGYGELFF TGTGCCAGCAGCAAACCGGGACTAGCGGGATATGGGGAGCTGTTTTTT
many TRBJ1-5 NA TRBV5-1 CASSLGTENQPQHF TGCGCCAGCAGCTTGGGGACGGAAAATCAGCCCCAGCATTTT
NA TRBJ1-2 NA TRBV9 CASSLMGSPLGGYTF TGTGCCAGCAGCCTGATGGGCAGTCCCCTCGGGGGCTACACCTTC
many TRBJ1-1 TRBD1 TRBV28 CASTRLGTGMNTEAFF TGTGCCAGCACTCGACTCGGGACAGGCATGAACACTGAAGCTTTCTTT
NA TRBJ1-1 NA TRBV20-1 CSARGTPVNTEAFF TGCAGTGCTAGAGGGACCCCCGTGAACACTGAAGCTTTCTTT
many TRBJ1-3 NA TRBV7-9 CASSLPVVGLGSGNTIYF TGTGCCAGCAGCTTACCGGTGGTGGGGCTAGGCTCTGGAAACACCATATATTTT
many TRBJ2-2 NA TRBV7-8 CASSLAPTGNTGELFF TGTGCCAGCAGCTTAGCGCCGACAGGGAACACCGGGGAGCTGTTTTTT
many TRBJ1-5 NA TRBV6-1 CASEEQYNQPQHF TGTGCCAGCGAGGAGCAGTACAATCAGCCCCAGCATTTT
many TRBJ2-5 NA TRBV6-1 CASSNRVKGEETQYF TGTGCCAGCAGTAACCGGGTTAAGGGCGAAGAGACCCAGTACTTC
few TRBJ1-5 NA TRBV19 CASSGYRDQPQHF TGTGCCAGTAGTGGCTACAGGGATCAGCCCCAGCATTTT
NA TRBJ2-7 NA TRBV6-2/TRBV6-3 CASSYLGGESYEQYF TGTGCCAGCAGTTACCTTGGAGGGGAGTCCTACGAGCAGTACTTC
many TRBJ1-1 NA TRBV28 CASKGGGEAFF TGTGCCAGCAAGGGCGGAGGTGAAGCTTTCTTT
few TRBJ1-2 TRBD1 TRBV24-1 CATSDTGTANYGYTF TGTGCCACCAGTGATACCGGGACAGCTAACTATGGCTACACCTTC
many TRBJ1-1 NA TRBV29-1 CSVEGQGLRTEAFF TGCAGCGTTGAAGGGCAGGGATTGAGGACTGAAGCTTTCTTT
NA TRBJ2-7 NA TRBV20-1 CSARDAQGGGSIDEQYF TGCAGTGCTAGAGATGCACAAGGGGGCGGGAGTATTGACGAGCAGTACTTC
many TRBJ1-1 NA TRBV28 CASSSPGSTWATEAFF TGTGCCAGCAGTTCACCGGGGTCCACTTGGGCTACTGAAGCTTTCTTT
few TRBJ1-5 NA TRBV19 CASSIQDNRGYQPQHF TGTGCCAGTAGTATTCAGGACAACCGAGGCTATCAGCCCCAGCATTTT
many TRBJ2-7 TRBD1 TRBV20-1 CSAAGTGDSYEQYF TGCAGTGCTGCCGGGACAGGGGATTCCTACGAGCAGTACTTC
few TRBJ1-2 TRBD1 TRBV29-1 CSATGGVQDGYTF TGCAGCGCCACAGGGGGCGTGCAGGATGGCTACACCTTC
few TRBJ2-7 TRBD2 TRBV20-1 CSARGGVRYEQYF TGCAGTGCTAGGGGAGGGGTTAGGTACGAGCAGTACTTC
many TRBJ2-5 TRBD2 TRBV29-1 CSVGGKGTSGGSVQYF TGCAGCGTGGGCGGGAAGGGGACTAGCGGGGGGTCGGTCCAGTACTTC
many TRBJ2-7 TRBD1 TRBV6-1 CASSTDRGLYEQYF TGTGCCAGCAGCACCGATAGGGGGCTCTACGAGCAGTACTTC
many TRBJ1-5 NA TRBV2 CASSKKGIGNQPQHF TGTGCCAGCAGCAAGAAGGGAATAGGCAATCAGCCCCAGCATTTT
many TRBJ2-5 TRBD1 TRBV24-1 CATSETDRVRETQYF TGTGCCACCAGTGAAACCGACAGGGTCCGAGAGACCCAGTACTTC
few TRBJ1-2 TRBD1 TRBV5-1 CASSPTGWGYTF TGCGCCAGCAGCCCGACAGGGTGGGGCTACACCTTC
few TRBJ2-3 NA TRBV7-3 CASSLTRQGRDTQYF TGTGCCAGCAGCTTAACGCGGCAGGGCAGAGATACGCAGTATTTT